A single sample gave rise to the 27 T cell receptor beta chains below, sequenced in a study of CD8 T cells in ankylosing spondylitis. Study findings and constraints: Several highly homologous variants made up a TCR beta motif, and this motif appeared characteristic of ankylosing spondylitis blood.

No antigen has been identified for these receptors. Each CDR3 protein gets one entry after TCRdb re-called the 5' RACE reads with MiXCR. In the table there are roughly 700,000 distinct CDR3 sequences, roughly 19% of which are singletons. Input material: blood, either unsorted or a sorted T cell fraction (not recorded which). These receptors originate from a male donor with ankylosing spondylitis.

This clonotype turned up a few times. The rearrangement uses TRBV7-2 and TRBJ2-3, with 10 bases fitting TRBD2. J lost 4 bases, V lost 0 bases, and 7 bases had no gene match. Per germline, CDR1 SGHTA and CDR2 FQGNSA. CDR3 length equals 17 residues. DNA for the CDR3: TGTGCCAGCAGCTTAGCGGTAGCGGGGGGTGAGGCAGATACGCAGTATTTT. This encodes CASSLAVAGGEADTQYF.

This clonotype was observed a handful of times. V usage is TRBV15 and J usage is TRBJ2-1; no firm D call. This CDR3 has 13 amino acids. Trimming shortened V by 8 bases and J by 2 bases, and 10 bases separated the two germline ends. Germline CDR1 is LNHNV and CDR2 is YYDKDF (reference sequence). In DNA, the CDR3 is TGTGCCACCCGTCCCCACACCTACAATGAGCAGTTCTTC. This encodes CATRPHTYNEQFF.

This clonotype was seen more than once but under ten times. The chain couples TRBV27 to TRBJ2-3; 8 positions agree with TRBD2. There are 14 residues in the CDR3. Per the germline V gene, CDR1 is MNHEY and CDR2 is SMNVEV (reference sequence). DNA of the CDR3: TGTGCAACCCGGGATAGCGGGGGCACAGATACGCAGTATTTT. The encoded protein is CATRDSGGTDTQYF.

This clonotype was counted many times. Here the CDR3 reads CASSQDTDRPQHF. The CDR3 DNA follows: TGTGCCAGCAGCCAAGATACTGATCGGCCCCAGCATTTT. V usage is TRBV4-2 and J usage is TRBJ1-5; D call uncertain. From germline, CDR1 is LGHNA and CDR2 YNFKEQ. V was shortened by 0 bases and J by 9 bases, with 9 bases between the two germline ends. This CDR3 has 13 amino acids.

The V call is TRBV7-9, the J call TRBJ1-2; perhaps TRBD1 as D (6 bases). This CDR3 has 14 amino acids. V was shortened by 7 bases and J by 7 bases, with 19 bases between the two germline ends. Germline V CDR1 and CDR2: SEHNR, FQNEAQ (reference sequence). CDR3 in DNA: TGTGCCAGCACCACCGGGCCCGAGACAGGTGGCTACACCTTC. Protein sequence: CASTTGPETGGYTF. Using reference TRBV7-9 and TRBJ1-2 for the parts outside the CDR3, the full variable domain is DTGVSQNPRHKITKRGQNVTFRCDPISEHNRLYWYRQTLGQGPEFLTYFQNEAQLEKSRLLSDRFSAERPKGSFSTLEIQRTEQGDSAMYLCASTTGPETGGYTFGSGTRLTVV.

The chain employs TRBV29-1 and TRBJ2-7; possibly TRBD2 for D (5 bases). Germline CDR1 reads SQVTM; CDR2 reads ANQGSEA. This CDR3 region has 13 residues. V was cut by 7 bases and J by 5 bases, with 18 bases left in between. In DNA form, the CDR3 reads TGCAGCGCCCAACGGAGCCTCGGGGACGAGCAGTACTTC. Translating gives CSAQRSLGDEQYF.

This clonotype was counted between two and nine times. The V and J genes are TRBV10-3 and TRBJ2-7, with D possibly being TRBD1 or TRBD2 (5 bases each). Trimming took off 3 bases at V and 0 bases at J, with 12 bases between the two ends. Germline V gene lookup returns CDR1 ENHRY and CDR2 SYGVKD. The CDR3 is made up of 15 amino acids. The CDR3 DNA reads as TGTGCCATCAGTGACCCGGGGCCGAGCTCCTACGAGCAGTACTTC. This encodes CAISDPGPSSYEQYF.

This clonotype was seen many times. This sequence joins TRBV14 and TRBJ2-7; possible D gene TRBD2, 6 bases. This CDR3 is 12 amino acids long. The V and J ends lost 5 bases and 3 bases respectively, with 8 bases between them. Germline CDR1 and CDR2: SGHDN and FVKESK. The CDR3 nucleotides are TGTGCCAGCAGCAGGGACTTCTACGAGCAGTACTTC. It is translated as CASSRDFYEQYF.

This sequence joins TRBV6-1 and TRBJ1-1, with D perhaps TRBD1 (6 bases). The V gene's germline CDR1 is MNHNS and CDR2 SASEGT. The CDR3 is 13 amino acids. Trimming removed 1 base at V and 4 bases at J, with 7 bases between. CDR3 residues: CASSEGGLTEAFF. The CDR3 DNA reads as TGTGCCAGCAGTGAAGGGGGGCTCACTGAAGCTTTCTTT.

This clonotype was seen once. The chain has TRBV15 and TRBJ2-7; D possibly matches TRBD1 or TRBD2 (6 bases each). The germline V gene encodes CDR1 LNHNV and CDR2 YYDKDF (reference sequence). The V and J ends lost 1 base and 5 bases respectively, with 15 bases between them. This CDR3 has 15 residues. The CDR3 loop reads CATSRGRGGLDEQYF. The CDR3, as DNA: TGTGCCACCAGCAGAGGACGAGGGGGGTTGGACGAGCAGTACTTC.

The chain employs TRBV4-1 and TRBJ1-4; unclear D gene. This CDR3 region has 16 residues. The germline CDR1 and CDR2 sequences are MGHRA and YSYEKL. Trimming removed 1 base at V and 0 bases at J, with 9 bases between. The CDR3: CASSQVIGTTNEKLFF. CDR3 bases: TGCGCCAGCAGCCAAGTCATCGGGACAACTAATGAAAAACTGTTTTTT.

This clonotype occurred a few times. The rearrangement uses TRBV7-8 and TRBJ2-1; 7 bases map to TRBD2. The germline V gene has CDR1 SGHVS and CDR2 FQNEAQ. CDR3 length equals 16 residues. V lost 6 bases, J lost 7 bases, and 15 bases stayed unmatched. CDR3 coding DNA: TGTGCCAGCAGGGGGGTGAATAGCGGGCCCTCTAATGAGCAGTTCTTC. Residues: CASRGVNSGPSNEQFF.

In this sample, this clonotype turned up a few times. The CDR3 loop is CASSHGQGADTGELFF. In DNA, the CDR3 is TGCGCCAGCAGCCACGGACAGGGGGCGGACACCGGGGAGCTGTTTTTT. The chain employs TRBV5-1 and TRBJ2-2; 11 positions match TRBD1. This CDR3 is 16 amino acids long. Germline CDR1 SGHRS, CDR2 YFSETQ. V lost 4 bases, J lost 3 bases, and 5 bases stayed unmatched.

This clonotype was counted a few times. The chain recombines TRBV10-3 with TRBJ2-7; the D is unclear. There are 12 residues in the CDR3. The V end was cut by 5 bases, the J end by 2 bases, with 7 bases between. The V gene's germline CDR1 is ENHRY and CDR2 SYGVKD. For the CDR3, the DNA is TGTGCCATCAGTCCACGGCCCTACGAGCAGTACTTC. It is translated as CAISPRPYEQYF.

V usage is TRBV5-4 and J usage is TRBJ2-7; D call uncertain. Trimming left V 4 bases short and J 3 bases short, with 17 bases between. The CDR3 spans 15 residues. Germline V gene data show CDR1 as SGHNT and CDR2 as YYREEE (reference sequence). The DNA of the CDR3 is TGTGCCAGCAGCCCCCGTTCAGGTTCGGGCTACGAGCAGTACTTC. Translation: CASSPRSGSGYEQYF.

This chain joins TRBV20-1 and TRBJ2-1, with 8 bases lining up with TRBD2. V gave up 0 bases and J gave up 15 bases; unmatched junction bases: 10. The CDR3 length is 13 residues. The germline V gene encodes CDR1 DFQATT and CDR2 SNEGSKA (reference sequence). CDR3 protein: CSARELAVPQGFF. The CDR3, as DNA: TGCAGTGCTAGAGAACTAGCGGTCCCTCAAGGGTTCTTC.

The J gene is TRBJ2-7, the V gene TRBV27, with TRBD2 identical over 7 bases. The CDR3 extends over 13 amino acids. The germline V gene has CDR1 MNHEY and CDR2 SMNVEV (reference sequence). The V and J ends lost 3 bases and 4 bases, in that order; junction bases with no gene match: 3. CDR3 amino acids: CASSFGREYEQYF. CDR3 in DNA: TGTGCCAGCAGTTTTGGGCGGGAGTACGAGCAGTACTTC.

This chain joins TRBV12-5 and TRBJ2-7; D remains ambiguous. V was cut by 0 bases and J by 0 bases, with 0 bases left in between. This CDR3 spans 12 amino acids. Germline V lookup: CDR1 LGHNT, CDR2 FRNRAP. The CDR3 sequence: CASGLVSYEQYF. For the CDR3, the DNA is TGTGCTAGTGGTTTGGTCTCCTACGAGCAGTACTTC.

V usage is TRBV12-3 or TRBV12-4 and J usage is TRBJ1-1; 8 nucleotides align to TRBD1. The CDR3 covers 15 residues. Trimming cost V 5 bases and J 5 bases; bases outside gene matches: 10. This CDR3 is CASSPARTGLTEAFF. Written as DNA, the CDR3 is TGTGCCAGCAGTCCTGCTCGGACAGGGTTGACTGAAGCTTTCTTT.

This clonotype was seen a few times. V gene TRBV12-3 or TRBV12-4 combines with J gene TRBJ2-3; weak D call: TRBD2 (6 bases). V lost 5 bases to trimming and J lost 5 bases, with 17 bases between them. The CDR3 contains 15 residues. As DNA, the CDR3 is TGTGCCAGCAGTCCCGCAACTAGCCGGGGAGATACGCAGTATTTT. Its translation: CASSPATSRGDTQYF.

This clonotype turned up a few times. This chain links TRBV5-1 with TRBJ2-7, with a weak D call TRBD2 (6 bases). V was clipped by 0 bases and J by 6 bases, with 13 bases between them. The V gene's germline CDR1 is SGHRS and CDR2 YFSETQ. The CDR3 spans 14 residues. This chain's CDR3 is CASSLERYGGEQYF. CDR3 in DNA: TGCGCCAGCAGCTTGGAGAGGTACGGGGGCGAGCAGTACTTC.

There are a few counts of this clonotype. The chain couples TRBV29-1 to TRBJ2-2; unclear D gene. Germline assignment: CDR1 SQVTM and CDR2 ANQGSEA. This CDR3 region has 12 residues. V lost 7 bases and J lost 5, with 11 bases in between. The CDR3 DNA sequence: TGCAGCGCTCCACAAGAAACCGGGGAGCTGTTTTTT. This translates into CSAPQETGELFF.

The V and J genes are TRBV6-1 and TRBJ2-3; TRBD2 is a possible D gene (6 bases). The CDR3 runs to 16 residues. Trimming took 6 bases from V and 0 from J, leaving 16 bases between them. Germline CDR1 MNHNS, CDR2 SASEGT. Here the CDR3 reads CASRRREEISTDTQYF. In nucleotides, the CDR3 is TGTGCCAGCAGGAGGAGGGAGGAGATAAGCACAGATACGCAGTATTTT.

This clonotype was picked up many times. The chain has TRBV4-3 and TRBJ2-3; 7 nucleotides line up with TRBD2. CDR1 LGHNA and CDR2 YSLEER come from the germline V gene. The J segment lost 4 bases and the V segment lost 0 bases, leaving 4 bases of the junction unmatched. The CDR3 covers 15 residues. In DNA form, the CDR3 reads TGCGCCAGCAGCCAAGAGCGGGAGATAGCAGATACGCAGTATTTT. This translates into CASSQEREIADTQYF.

This clonotype was found many times. The chain employs TRBV28 and TRBJ2-5; D might be TRBD1 (5 bases). Germline-derived CDR1 and CDR2 are MDHEN and SYDVKM. The germline V and J ends were trimmed by 6 bases and 0 bases, with 8 bases remaining between them. The CDR3 is made up of 13 amino acids. Written as DNA, the CDR3 is TGTGCCAGCAGGACAGCATACCAAGAGACCCAGTACTTC. Its translation: CASRTAYQETQYF.

This clonotype was observed once. The CDR3 here is CSASARGEQFF. The CDR3 DNA reads TGCAGTGCTAGCGCACGGGGAGAGCAGTTCTTC. The chain is built from TRBV20-1 and TRBJ2-1; possibly TRBD2 for D (5 bases). V was trimmed by 3 bases and J by 10 bases, leaving 10 bases between them. Germline V gene data show CDR1 as DFQATT and CDR2 as SNEGSKA (reference sequence). This CDR3 contains 11 residues.

This chain joins TRBV9 and TRBJ1-1, with TRBD1 matching 9 bases. Germline assignment: CDR1 SGDLS and CDR2 YYNGEE. The J segment lost 5 bases and the V segment lost 4 bases, leaving 6 bases of the junction unmatched. This CDR3 region has 14 residues. CDR3 nucleotide sequence: TGTGCCAGCAGCATGGACAGGGGAGGGACTGAAGCTTTCTTT. Translated: CASSMDRGGTEAFF. Combining the CDR3 with reference TRBV9 and TRBJ1-1 gives the whole variable domain DSGVTQTPKHLITATGQRVTLRCSPRSGDLSVYWYQQSLDQGLQFLIQYYNGEERAKGNILERFSAQQFPDLHSELNLSSLELGDSALYFCASSMDRGGTEAFFGQGTRLTVV.